The entry that follows covers one T cell receptor (beta chain) sequence. The antigen is not known. The data were taken from a study of shared clonotypes between healthy human individuals. Study conclusions and caveats: Relative to their counterparts shared across all four donors, non-shared clonotypes exhibited diminished generation probabilities.

The V end was cut by 3 bases, the J end by 10 bases, with 12 bases between. The CDR3 consists of 13 residues. From germline, CDR1 is SGHAT and CDR2 FQNNGV. Subsets obtained from CD4+ cells comprised CD45RA+ naive and CD45RA-negative memory cells. Original methodology: Junction-only sequences without quality scores were provided by ImmunoSEQ, so filtering was different. TCRdb keeps only in-frame clones here, not all; method: immunoSEQ multiplex PCR. That table furnishes V, J and clone size, whereas the DNA furnished D and trimming. This table has millions of clones, 95% appearing once. The source material was naive CD4+ T cells sorted from blood. Subset of the sample: CD45RA+ positively selected. The source of this sequence is a man younger than 30 in good health. The chain carries TRBV11-2 and TRBJ1-4; D is undetermined. The DNA for the CDR3 is TGTGCCAGCAGCTTTTTATTGGGTGGAAAACTGTTTTTT. It is translated as CASSFLLGGKLFF. Supplemented by reference TRBV11-2 and TRBJ1-4, the full variable domain reads EAGVAQSPRYKIIEKRQSVAFWCNPISGHATLYWYQQILGQGPKLLIQFQNNGVVDDSQLPKDRFSAERLKGVDSTLKIQPAKLEDSAVYLCASSFLLGGKLFFGSGTQLSVL.